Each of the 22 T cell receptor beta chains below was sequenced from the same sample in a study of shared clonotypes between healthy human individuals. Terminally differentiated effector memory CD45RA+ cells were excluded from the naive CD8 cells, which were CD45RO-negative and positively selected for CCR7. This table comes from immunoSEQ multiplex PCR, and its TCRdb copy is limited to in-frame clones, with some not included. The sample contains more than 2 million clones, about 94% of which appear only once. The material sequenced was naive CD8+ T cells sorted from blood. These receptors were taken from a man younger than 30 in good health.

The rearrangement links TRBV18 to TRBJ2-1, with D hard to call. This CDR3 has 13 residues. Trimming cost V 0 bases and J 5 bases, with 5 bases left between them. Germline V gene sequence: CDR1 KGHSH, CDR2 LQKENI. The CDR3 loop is CASSPPADNEQFF. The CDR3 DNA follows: TGTGCCAGCTCACCACCGGCAGACAATGAGCAGTTCTTC.

This chain's CDR3 is CASSESGYTF. CDR3 sequence (DNA): TGTGCCAGCAGTGAATCTGGCTACACCTTC. The chain employs TRBV2 and TRBJ1-2; D call uncertain. The CDR3 spans 10 residues. Trimming took 2 bases from V and 7 from J, leaving 2 bases between them. In germline, CDR1 is SNHLY, CDR2 FYNNEI.

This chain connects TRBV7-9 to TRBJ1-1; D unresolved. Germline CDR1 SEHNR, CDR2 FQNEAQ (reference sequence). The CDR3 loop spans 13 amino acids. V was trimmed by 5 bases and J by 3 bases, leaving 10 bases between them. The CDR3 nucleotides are TGTGCCAGCAGCAACGTAGACCACACTGAAGCTTTCTTT. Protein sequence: CASSNVDHTEAFF.

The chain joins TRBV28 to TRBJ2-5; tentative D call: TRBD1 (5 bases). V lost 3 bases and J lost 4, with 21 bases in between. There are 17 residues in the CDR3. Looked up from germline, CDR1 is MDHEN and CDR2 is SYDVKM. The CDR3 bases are TGTGCCAGCAGTTTCCCGTCCGTTTCGACAGTTTCAGAGACCCAGTACTTC. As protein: CASSFPSVSTVSETQYF.

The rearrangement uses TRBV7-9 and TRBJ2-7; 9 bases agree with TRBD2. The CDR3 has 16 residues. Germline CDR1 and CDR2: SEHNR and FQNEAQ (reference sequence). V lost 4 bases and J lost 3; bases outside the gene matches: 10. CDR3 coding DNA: TGTGCCAGCAGCTCCGCGATAGCGGGGGAAAACTACGAGCAGTACTTC. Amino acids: CASSSAIAGENYEQYF.

In DNA, the CDR3 is TGTGCCAGCAGCCCCCGGACTAGCGGATCAGATACGCAGTATTTT. Amino acid sequence: CASSPRTSGSDTQYF. The chain is built from TRBV7-9 and TRBJ2-3, with 10 bases fitting TRBD2. Germline V lookup: CDR1 SEHNR, CDR2 FQNEAQ (reference sequence). V shed 5 bases, J shed 4 bases, and the junction held 6 bases outside the gene matches. The length of the CDR3 is 15 residues.

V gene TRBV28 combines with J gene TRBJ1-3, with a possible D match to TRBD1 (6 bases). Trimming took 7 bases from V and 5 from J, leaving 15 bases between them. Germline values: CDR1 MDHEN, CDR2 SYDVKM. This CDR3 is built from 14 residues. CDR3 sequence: CASTDSGDRNTIYF. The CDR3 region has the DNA TGTGCCAGCACCGACTCAGGGGACAGAAACACCATATATTTT.

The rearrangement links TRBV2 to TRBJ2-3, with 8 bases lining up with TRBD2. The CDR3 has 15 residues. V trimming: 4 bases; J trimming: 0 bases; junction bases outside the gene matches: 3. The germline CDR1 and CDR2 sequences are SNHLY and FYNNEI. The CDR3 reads CASSVRTSSTDTQYF. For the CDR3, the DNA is TGTGCCAGCAGTGTAAGGACTAGCAGCACAGATACGCAGTATTTT.

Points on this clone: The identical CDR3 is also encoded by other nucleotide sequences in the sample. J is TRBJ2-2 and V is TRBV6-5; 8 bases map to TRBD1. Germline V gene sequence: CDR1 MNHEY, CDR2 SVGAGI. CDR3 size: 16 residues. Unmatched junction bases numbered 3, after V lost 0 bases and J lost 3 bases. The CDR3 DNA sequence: TGTGCCAGCAGTTACTCGGGGACAGGCTACACCGGGGAGCTGTTTTTT. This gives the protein CASSYSGTGYTGELFF.

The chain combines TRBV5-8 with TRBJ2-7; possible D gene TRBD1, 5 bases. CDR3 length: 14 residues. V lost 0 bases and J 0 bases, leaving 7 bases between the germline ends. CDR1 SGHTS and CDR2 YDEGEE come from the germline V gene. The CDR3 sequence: CASSLEGASYEQYF. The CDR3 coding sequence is TGTGCCAGCAGCTTGGAAGGGGCCTCCTACGAGCAGTACTTC.

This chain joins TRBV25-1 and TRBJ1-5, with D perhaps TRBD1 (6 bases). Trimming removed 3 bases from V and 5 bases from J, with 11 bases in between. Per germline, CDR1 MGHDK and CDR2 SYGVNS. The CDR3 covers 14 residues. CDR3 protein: CASSDWDNDQPQHF. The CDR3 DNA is TGTGCCAGCAGTGATTGGGACAACGATCAGCCCCAGCATTTT.

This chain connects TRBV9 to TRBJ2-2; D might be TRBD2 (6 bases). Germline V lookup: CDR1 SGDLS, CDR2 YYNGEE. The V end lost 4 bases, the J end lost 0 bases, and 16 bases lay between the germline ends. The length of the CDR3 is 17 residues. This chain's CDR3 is CASSRNQRAPNTGELFF. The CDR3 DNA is TGTGCCAGCAGCCGAAACCAGCGGGCACCGAACACCGGGGAGCTGTTTTTT.

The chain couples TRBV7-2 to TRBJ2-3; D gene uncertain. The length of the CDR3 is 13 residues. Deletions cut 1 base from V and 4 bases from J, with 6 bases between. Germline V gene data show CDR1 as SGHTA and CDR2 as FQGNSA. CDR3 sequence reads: CASSLEEPDTQYF. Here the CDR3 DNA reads TGTGCCAGCAGCTTAGAGGAGCCAGATACGCAGTATTTT.

As DNA, the CDR3 is TGTGCCAGCAGTGGGGCGGCAGGGGCGAATGAAGCTTTCTTT. It is translated as CASSGAAGANEAFF. This chain connects TRBV6-6 to TRBJ1-1; maybe TRBD1 (6 bases). Germline V lookup: CDR1 MNHNY, CDR2 SVGAGI (reference sequence). V was trimmed by 5 bases and J by 7 bases, leaving 17 bases between them. The CDR3 runs 14 residues.

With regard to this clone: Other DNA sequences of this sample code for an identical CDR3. CDR3 nucleotides: TGCAGCGTGGGACAGGGGGCATACGAGCAGTACTTC. It encodes CSVGQGAYEQYF. The chain carries TRBV29-1 and TRBJ2-7; 12 positions agree with TRBD1. With 6 bases clipped from V and 4 bases from J, the junction kept 1 base outside the gene matches. The CDR3 covers 12 residues. Germline V gene lookup returns CDR1 SQVTM and CDR2 ANQGSEA.

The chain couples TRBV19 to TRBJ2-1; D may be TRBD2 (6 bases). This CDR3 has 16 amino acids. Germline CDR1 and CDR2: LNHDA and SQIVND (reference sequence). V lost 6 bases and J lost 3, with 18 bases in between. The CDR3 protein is CASSSIGGNGYNEQFF. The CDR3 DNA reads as TGTGCCAGTAGCTCAATTGGGGGGAATGGCTACAATGAGCAGTTCTTC. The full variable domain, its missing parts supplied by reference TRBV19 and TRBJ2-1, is DGGITQSPKYLFRKEGQNVTLSCEQNLNHDAMYWYRQDPGQGLRLIYYSQIVNDFQKGDIAEGYSVSREKKESFPLTVTSAQKNPTAFYLCASSSIGGNGYNEQFFGPGTRLTVL.

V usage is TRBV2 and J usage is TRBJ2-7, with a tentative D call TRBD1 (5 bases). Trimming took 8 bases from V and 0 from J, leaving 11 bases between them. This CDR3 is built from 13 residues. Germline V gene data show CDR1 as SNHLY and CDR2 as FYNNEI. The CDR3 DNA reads TGTGCCAGCGAGGACACCATCTCCTACGAGCAGTACTTC. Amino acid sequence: CASEDTISYEQYF.

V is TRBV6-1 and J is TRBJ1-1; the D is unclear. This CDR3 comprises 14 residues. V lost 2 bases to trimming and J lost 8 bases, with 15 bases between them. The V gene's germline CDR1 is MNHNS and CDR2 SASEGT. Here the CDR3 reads CASSEKIGPFEAFF. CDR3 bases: TGTGCCAGCAGTGAAAAAATTGGTCCTTTCGAAGCTTTCTTT.

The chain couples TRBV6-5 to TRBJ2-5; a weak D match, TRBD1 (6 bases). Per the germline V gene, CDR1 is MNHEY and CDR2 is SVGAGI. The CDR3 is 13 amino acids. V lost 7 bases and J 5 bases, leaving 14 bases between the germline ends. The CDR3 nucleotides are TGTGCCAGCAACCTAGGGGGTGAGGAGACCCAGTACTTC. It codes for CASNLGGEETQYF.

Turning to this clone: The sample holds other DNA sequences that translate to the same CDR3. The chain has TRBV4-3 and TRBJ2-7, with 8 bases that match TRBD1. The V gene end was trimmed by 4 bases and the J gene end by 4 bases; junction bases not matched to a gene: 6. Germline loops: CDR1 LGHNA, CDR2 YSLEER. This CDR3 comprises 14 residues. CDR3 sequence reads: CASSPAGGDYEQYF. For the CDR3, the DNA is TGCGCCAGCAGCCCGGCAGGGGGCGATTACGAGCAGTACTTC.

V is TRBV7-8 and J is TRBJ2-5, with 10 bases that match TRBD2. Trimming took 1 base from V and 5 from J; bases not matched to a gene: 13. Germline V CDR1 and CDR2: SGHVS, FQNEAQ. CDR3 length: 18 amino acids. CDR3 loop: CASSLELASGSWAETQYF. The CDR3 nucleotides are TGTGCCAGCAGCTTAGAATTGGCTAGCGGGAGCTGGGCGGAGACCCAGTACTTC.

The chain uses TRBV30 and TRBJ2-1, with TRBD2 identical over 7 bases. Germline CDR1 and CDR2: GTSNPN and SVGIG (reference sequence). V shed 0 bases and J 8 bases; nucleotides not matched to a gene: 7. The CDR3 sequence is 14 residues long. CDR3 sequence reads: CAWSVAGFGDEQFF. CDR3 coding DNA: TGTGCCTGGAGTGTAGCGGGATTCGGCGATGAGCAGTTCTTC.